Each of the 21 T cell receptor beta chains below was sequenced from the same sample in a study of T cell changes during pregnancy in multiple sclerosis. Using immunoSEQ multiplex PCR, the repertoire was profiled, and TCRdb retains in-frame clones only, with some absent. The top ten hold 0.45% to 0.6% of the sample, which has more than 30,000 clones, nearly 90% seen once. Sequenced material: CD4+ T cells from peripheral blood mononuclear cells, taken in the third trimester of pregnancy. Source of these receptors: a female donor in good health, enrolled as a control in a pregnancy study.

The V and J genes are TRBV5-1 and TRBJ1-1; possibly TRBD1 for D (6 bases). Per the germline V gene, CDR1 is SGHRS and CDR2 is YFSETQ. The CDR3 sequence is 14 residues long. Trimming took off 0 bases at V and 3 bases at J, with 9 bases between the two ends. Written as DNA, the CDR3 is TGCGCCAGCAGCTTGGCCAGGGGAGACACTGAAGCTTTCTTT. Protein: CASSLARGDTEAFF.

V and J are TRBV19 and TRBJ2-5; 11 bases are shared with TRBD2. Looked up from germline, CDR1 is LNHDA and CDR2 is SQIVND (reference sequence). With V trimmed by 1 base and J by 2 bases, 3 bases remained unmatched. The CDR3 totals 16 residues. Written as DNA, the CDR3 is TGTGCCAGTAGTATAGTAGCGGGAGGGTGGCAAGAGACCCAGTACTTC. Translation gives CASSIVAGGWQETQYF.

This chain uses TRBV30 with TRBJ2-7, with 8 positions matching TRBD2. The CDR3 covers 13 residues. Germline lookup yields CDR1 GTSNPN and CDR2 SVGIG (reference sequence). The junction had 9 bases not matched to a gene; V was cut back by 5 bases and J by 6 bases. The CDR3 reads CAWLAGGTVEQYF. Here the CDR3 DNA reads TGTGCCTGGCTCGCGGGGGGCACCGTCGAGCAGTACTTC.

In nucleotides, the CDR3 is TGTGCCTGTAAACCGGGACAGAACGAAAAACTGTTTTTT. Amino acid sequence: CACKPGQNEKLFF. V gene TRBV30 combines with J gene TRBJ1-4, with 7 bases aligning to TRBD1. V shed 6 bases, J shed 8 bases, and the junction held 9 bases outside the gene matches. There are 13 residues in the CDR3. Germline V lookup: CDR1 GTSNPN, CDR2 SVGIG (reference sequence). The variable domain in full, completed from reference TRBV30 and TRBJ1-4, reads SQTIHQWPATLVQPVGSPLSLECTVEGTSNPNLYWYRQAAGRGLQLLFYSVGIGQISSEVPQNLSASRPQDRQFILSSKKLLLSDSGFYLCACKPGQNEKLFFGSGTQLSVL.

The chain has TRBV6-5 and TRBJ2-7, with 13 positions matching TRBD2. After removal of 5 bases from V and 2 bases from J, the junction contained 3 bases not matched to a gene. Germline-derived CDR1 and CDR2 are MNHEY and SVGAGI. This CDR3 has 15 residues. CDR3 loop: CASSRTSGGTYEQYF. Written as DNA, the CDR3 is TGTGCCAGCAGTAGGACTAGCGGGGGTACCTACGAGCAGTACTTC.

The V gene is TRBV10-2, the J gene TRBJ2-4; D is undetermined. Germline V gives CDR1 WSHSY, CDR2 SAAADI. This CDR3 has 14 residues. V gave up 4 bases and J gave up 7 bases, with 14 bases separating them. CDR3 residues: CASSVETRNNIQYF. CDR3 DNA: TGCGCCAGCAGTGTTGAGACACGGAATAACATTCAGTACTTC.

CDR3 coding DNA: TGTGCTAGTGGTACCGGGACAGGGGGATCCTACGAGCAGTACTTC. It translates to CASGTGTGGSYEQYF. The chain has TRBV12-5 and TRBJ2-7; 11 bases fit TRBD1. The CDR3 is 15 amino acids. The trim removed 5 bases at V and 1 base at J, leaving 4 bases unmatched. Germline V lookup: CDR1 LGHNT, CDR2 FRNRAP.

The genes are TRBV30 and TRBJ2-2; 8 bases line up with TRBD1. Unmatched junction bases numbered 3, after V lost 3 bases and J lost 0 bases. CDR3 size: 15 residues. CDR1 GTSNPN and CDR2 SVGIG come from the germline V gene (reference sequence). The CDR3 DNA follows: TGTGCCTGGAGGGCAGGGGGCCCGAACACCGGGGAGCTGTTTTTT. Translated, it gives CAWRAGGPNTGELFF.

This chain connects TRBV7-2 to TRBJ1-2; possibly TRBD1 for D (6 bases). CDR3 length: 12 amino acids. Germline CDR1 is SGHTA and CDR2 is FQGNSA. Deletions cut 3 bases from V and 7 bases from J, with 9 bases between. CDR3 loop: CASSLAGVGYTF. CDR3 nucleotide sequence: TGTGCCAGCAGCTTGGCAGGGGTTGGCTACACCTTC.

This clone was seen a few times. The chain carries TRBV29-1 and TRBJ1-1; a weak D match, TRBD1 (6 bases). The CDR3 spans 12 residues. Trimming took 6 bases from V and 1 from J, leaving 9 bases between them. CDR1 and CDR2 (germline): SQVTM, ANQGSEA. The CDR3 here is CSVSTGNTEAFF. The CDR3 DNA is TGCAGCGTGTCGACAGGGAACACTGAAGCTTTCTTT. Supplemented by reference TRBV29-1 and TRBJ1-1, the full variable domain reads SAVISQKPSRDICQRGTSLTIQCQVDSQVTMMFWYRQQPGQSLTLIATANQGSEATYESGFVIDKFPISRPNLTFSTLTVSNMSPEDSSIYLCSVSTGNTEAFFGQGTRLTVV.

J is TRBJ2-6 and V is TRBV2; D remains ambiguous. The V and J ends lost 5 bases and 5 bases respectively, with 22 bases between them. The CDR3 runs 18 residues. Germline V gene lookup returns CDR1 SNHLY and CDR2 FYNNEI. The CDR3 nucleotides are TGTGCCAGCAGTTTGAGGTCACCGATACAAAGTCGGGCCAACGTCCTGACTTTC. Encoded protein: CASSLRSPIQSRANVLTF.

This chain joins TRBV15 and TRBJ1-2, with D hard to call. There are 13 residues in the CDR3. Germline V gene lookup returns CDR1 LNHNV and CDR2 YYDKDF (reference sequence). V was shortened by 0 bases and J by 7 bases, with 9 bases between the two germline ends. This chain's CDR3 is CATSRDGTVGYTF. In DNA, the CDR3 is TGTGCCACCAGCAGAGATGGAACAGTTGGCTACACCTTC.

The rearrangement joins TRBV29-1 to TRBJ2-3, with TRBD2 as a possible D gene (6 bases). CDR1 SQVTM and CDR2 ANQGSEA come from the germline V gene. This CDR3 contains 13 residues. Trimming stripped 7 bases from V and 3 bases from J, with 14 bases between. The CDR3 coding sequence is TGCAGCGAAATGCGCGGAGGGACAGATACGCAGTATTTT. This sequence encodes CSEMRGGTDTQYF.

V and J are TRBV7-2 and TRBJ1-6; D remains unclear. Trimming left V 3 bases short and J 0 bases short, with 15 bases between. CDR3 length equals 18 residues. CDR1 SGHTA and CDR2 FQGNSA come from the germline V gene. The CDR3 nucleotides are TGTGCCAGCAGCTTTCCTCGTGCGGGGAGCTCCTATAATTCACCCCTCCACTTT. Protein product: CASSFPRAGSSYNSPLHF.

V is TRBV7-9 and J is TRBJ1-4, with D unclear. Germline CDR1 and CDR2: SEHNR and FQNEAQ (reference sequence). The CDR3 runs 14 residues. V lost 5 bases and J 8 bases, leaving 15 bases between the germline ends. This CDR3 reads CASSLKGAGEKLFF. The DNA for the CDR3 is TGTGCCAGCAGCCTGAAGGGCGCGGGAGAAAAACTGTTTTTT.

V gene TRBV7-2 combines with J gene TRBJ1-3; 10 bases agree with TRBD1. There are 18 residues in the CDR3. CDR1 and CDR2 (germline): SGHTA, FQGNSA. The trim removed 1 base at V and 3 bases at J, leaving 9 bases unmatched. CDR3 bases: TGTGCCAGCAGCTTAGGAGGGCCGGGACAGGGGTTTGGAAACACCATATATTTT. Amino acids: CASSLGGPGQGFGNTIYF.

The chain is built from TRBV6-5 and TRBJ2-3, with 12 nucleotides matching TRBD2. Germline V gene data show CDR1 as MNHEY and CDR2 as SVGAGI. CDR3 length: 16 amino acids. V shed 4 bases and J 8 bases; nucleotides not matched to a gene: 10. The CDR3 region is CASSSLASGRDGTQYF. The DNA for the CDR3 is TGTGCCAGCAGTTCATTAGCTAGCGGGAGGGATGGTACGCAGTATTTT.

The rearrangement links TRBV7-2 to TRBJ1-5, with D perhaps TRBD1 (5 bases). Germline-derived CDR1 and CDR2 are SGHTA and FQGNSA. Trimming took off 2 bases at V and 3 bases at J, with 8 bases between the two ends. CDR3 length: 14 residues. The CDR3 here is CASSLKGVNQPQHF. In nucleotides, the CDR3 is TGTGCCAGCAGCTTAAAAGGGGTCAATCAGCCCCAGCATTTT.

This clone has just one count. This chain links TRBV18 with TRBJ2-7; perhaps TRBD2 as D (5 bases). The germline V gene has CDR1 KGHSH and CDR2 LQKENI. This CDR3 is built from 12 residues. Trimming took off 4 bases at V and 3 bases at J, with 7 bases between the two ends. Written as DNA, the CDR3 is TGTGCCAGCTCACAGAGCGGCTACGAGCAGTACTTC. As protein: CASSQSGYEQYF.

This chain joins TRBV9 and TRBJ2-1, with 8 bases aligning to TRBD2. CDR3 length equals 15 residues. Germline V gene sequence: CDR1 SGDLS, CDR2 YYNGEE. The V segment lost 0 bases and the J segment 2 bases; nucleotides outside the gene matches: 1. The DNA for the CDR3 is TGTGCCAGCAGCGTAGATAGCGGGACCTACAATGAGCAGTTCTTC. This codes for CASSVDSGTYNEQFF.

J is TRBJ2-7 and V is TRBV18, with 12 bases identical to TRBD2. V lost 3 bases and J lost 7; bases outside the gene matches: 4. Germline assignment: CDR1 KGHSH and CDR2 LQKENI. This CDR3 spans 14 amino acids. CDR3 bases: TGTGCCAGCTCACCCAGGACTAGCGGGGAGGAGCAGTACTTC. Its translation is CASSPRTSGEEQYF.